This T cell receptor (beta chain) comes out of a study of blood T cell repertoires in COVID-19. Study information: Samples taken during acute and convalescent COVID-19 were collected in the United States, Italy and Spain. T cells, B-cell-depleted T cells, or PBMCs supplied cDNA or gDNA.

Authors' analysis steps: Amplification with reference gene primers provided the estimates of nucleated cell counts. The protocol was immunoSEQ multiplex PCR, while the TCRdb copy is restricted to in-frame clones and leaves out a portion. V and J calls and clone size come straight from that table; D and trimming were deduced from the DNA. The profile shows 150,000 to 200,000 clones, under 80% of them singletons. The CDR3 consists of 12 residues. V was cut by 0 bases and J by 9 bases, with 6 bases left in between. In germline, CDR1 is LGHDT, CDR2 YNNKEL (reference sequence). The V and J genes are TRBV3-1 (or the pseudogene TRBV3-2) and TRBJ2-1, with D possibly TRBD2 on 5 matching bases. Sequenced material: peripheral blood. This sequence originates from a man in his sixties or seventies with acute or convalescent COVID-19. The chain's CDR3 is CASSQDAGEQFF. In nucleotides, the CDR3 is TGTGCCAGCAGCCAAGATGCGGGTGAGCAGTTCTTC.